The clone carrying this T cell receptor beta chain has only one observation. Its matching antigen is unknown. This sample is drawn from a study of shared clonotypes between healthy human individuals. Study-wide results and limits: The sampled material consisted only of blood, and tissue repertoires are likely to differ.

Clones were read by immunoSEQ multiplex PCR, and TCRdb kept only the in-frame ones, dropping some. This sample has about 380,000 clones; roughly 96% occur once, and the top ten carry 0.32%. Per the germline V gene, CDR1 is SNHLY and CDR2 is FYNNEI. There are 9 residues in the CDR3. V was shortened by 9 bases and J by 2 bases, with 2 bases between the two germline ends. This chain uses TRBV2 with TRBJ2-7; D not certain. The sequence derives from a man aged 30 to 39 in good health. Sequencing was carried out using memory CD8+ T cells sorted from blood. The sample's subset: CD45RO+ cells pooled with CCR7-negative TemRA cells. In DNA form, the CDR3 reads TGTGCCAGGGCCTACGAGCAGTACTTC. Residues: CARAYEQYF.